These 21 T cell receptor beta chains originate from one sample sequenced in a study of PD-1 blockade in classical Hodgkin lymphoma (dated by TCRdb to between 2020 and 2021). Libraries were prepared through the immunoSEQ multiplex PCR assay. Held by TCRdb, this immuneACCESS table contains in-frame sequences only and omits some clones. Under half of the omission traces to an unresolved V gene where checked; the cause of the rest is unknown. The sample table holds around 50,000 clones, of which 85% to 90% were seen once. About 15% of the sample lies in the top ten. Read against the paper, the sample's time point label means: cycle 4 day 1 (C4D1), after less than seven weeks of nivolumab. Every trial patient had relapsed following autologous stem cell transplantation, and prior brentuximab vedotin exposure was what differed among cohorts A, B and C. This material consisted of peripheral blood mononuclear cells (PBMCs), taken before the fourth cycle of nivolumab. The origin of the receptors is a human donor with classical Hodgkin lymphoma.

The gene calls are TRBV19 and TRBJ2-2; the D gene is possibly TRBD2 (5 bases). CDR3 length: 16 amino acids. V lost 3 bases and J lost 5, with 16 bases in between. CDR1 and CDR2 from the germline V gene are LNHDA and SQIVND (reference sequence). The CDR3 coding sequence is TGTGCCAGTAGTATTTGGTCGGGGATAGTTACCGGGGAGCTGTTTTTT. Protein: CASSIWSGIVTGELFF.

This clone showed up just a few times. V and J are TRBV6-5 and TRBJ1-5; TRBD1 aligns across 7 bases. CDR1 and CDR2 (germline): MNHEY, SVGAGI. The trim removed 8 bases at V and 3 bases at J, leaving 7 bases unmatched. CDR3 length equals 14 residues. Here the CDR3 DNA reads TGTGCCAGCGGAGGGGACAGTCTCAATCAGCCCCAGCATTTT. As protein: CASGGDSLNQPQHF.

The chain carries TRBV7-2 and TRBJ2-5, with TRBD2 matching over 9 bases. V lost 0 bases and J lost 4; bases outside the gene matches: 21. This CDR3 contains 21 residues. The germline CDR1 and CDR2 sequences are SGHTA and FQGNSA. The DNA of the CDR3 is TGTGCCAGCAGCTTAGCCTTAGGGCTAGCGGGGTTCGCCCGCGAGTCAGAGACCCAGTACTTC. This sequence encodes CASSLALGLAGFARESETQYF. The full variable domain, its missing parts supplied by reference TRBV7-2 and TRBJ2-5, is GAGVSQSPSNKVTEKGKDVELRCDPISGHTALYWYRQSLGQGLEFLIYFQGNSAPDKSGLPSDRFSAERTGGSVSTLTIQRTQQEDSAVYLCASSLALGLAGFARESETQYFGPGTRLLVL.

The V and J genes are TRBV5-1 and TRBJ2-7; D possibly uses TRBD1 or TRBD2 (5 bases each). The CDR3 extends over 16 amino acids. Trimming left V 4 bases short and J 2 bases short, with 19 bases between. CDR1 and CDR2 (germline): SGHRS, YFSETQ. The CDR3 nucleotides read TGCGCCAGCAGCCTGAGTGACGGGACGTTTACCTACGAGCAGTACTTC. Translating it yields CASSLSDGTFTYEQYF.

The rearrangement links TRBV10-3 to TRBJ1-2; D is unresolved. The length of the CDR3 is 10 residues. Germline-derived CDR1 and CDR2 are ENHRY and SYGVKD. Trimming shortened V by 8 bases and J by 8 bases, and 9 bases separated the two germline ends. In nucleotides, the CDR3 is TGTGCCATCTTGACGGACGGCTACACCTTC. Protein product: CAILTDGYTF.

There are many counts of this clone. The CDR3 protein is CASSPPEGLSKRTQYF. The DNA for the CDR3 is TGTGCCAGCAGTCCCCCGGAAGGGTTGAGTAAGAGAACGCAGTATTTT. This chain joins TRBV28 and TRBJ2-3, with D hard to call. The CDR3 covers 16 residues. Germline-derived CDR1 and CDR2 are MDHEN and SYDVKM. The V and J ends lost 5 bases and 9 bases respectively, with 24 bases between them.

The rearrangement links TRBV2 to TRBJ1-5, with D possibly matching TRBD1 (5 bases). Between the trimmed V and J ends, which lost 9 bases and 6 bases, there was a span of 15 bases. CDR1 SNHLY and CDR2 FYNNEI come from the germline V gene. The CDR3 spans 13 residues. Here the CDR3 DNA reads TGTGCCAGGGGGGAGAGGCTTGGTCAGCCCCAGCATTTT. Protein sequence: CARGERLGQPQHF.

This chain uses TRBV27 with TRBJ2-5; D is undetermined. V lost 6 bases and J lost 5, with 16 bases in between. This CDR3 region has 14 residues. CDR1 is MNHEY, CDR2 SMNVEV, per germline (reference sequence). The CDR3 DNA reads as TGTGCCAGCAGCCTCATAACCCGTCGCGAGACCCAGTACTTC. Translating it yields CASSLITRRETQYF.

The rearrangement joins TRBV6-6 to TRBJ1-2, with D unresolved. The CDR3 has 12 amino acids. Germline values: CDR1 MNHNY, CDR2 SVGAGI (reference sequence). Trimming removed 6 bases at V and 6 bases at J, with 11 bases between. The CDR3: CASSYSYHGYTF. Here the CDR3 DNA reads TGTGCCAGCAGCTACAGTTACCATGGCTACACCTTC.

The chain carries TRBV6-6 and TRBJ2-5; 8 nucleotides line up with TRBD1. Per the germline V gene, CDR1 is MNHNY and CDR2 is SVGAGI (reference sequence). The ends lost 5 bases at V and 1 base at J; junction bases unmatched: 3. This CDR3 has 14 amino acids. CDR3 DNA sequence: TGTGCCAGCAGTAACGACAGGGGCCAAGAGACCCAGTACTTC. Protein sequence: CASSNDRGQETQYF.

The chain recombines TRBV7-9 with TRBJ1-2; D is ambiguous. The V gene lost 1 base and the J gene lost 8 bases, with 8 bases spanning the gap. This CDR3 region has 12 residues. CDR1 SEHNR and CDR2 FQNEAQ come from the germline V gene (reference sequence). The CDR3: CASSLVSGGYTF. CDR3 sequence (DNA): TGTGCCAGCAGCTTAGTTTCAGGCGGCTACACCTTC.

CDR3 protein: CASKIKALTNYGYTF. The CDR3 coding sequence is TGTGCCAGCAAAATAAAGGCCCTTACTAACTATGGCTACACCTTC. J is TRBJ1-2 and V is TRBV6-1; no clear D gene. Per germline, CDR1 MNHNS and CDR2 SASEGT. Trimming cost V 7 bases and J 0 bases, with 15 bases left between them. The CDR3 covers 15 residues.

V and J are TRBV9 and TRBJ2-1; D ambiguous. The germline CDR1 and CDR2 sequences are SGDLS and YYNGEE. CDR3 size: 15 residues. Trimming cost V 1 base and J 9 bases, with 17 bases left between them. The CDR3 sequence is CASSVLEVRSGEQFF. The DNA for the CDR3 is TGTGCCAGCAGCGTATTAGAGGTACGTTCGGGTGAGCAGTTCTTC.

The rearrangement uses TRBV4-2 and TRBJ2-7; D assignment may be TRBD1 or TRBD2 (5 bases each). This CDR3 has 17 residues. Germline V CDR1 and CDR2: LGHNA, YNFKEQ. Deletions cut 0 bases from V and 2 bases from J, with 17 bases between. The DNA of the CDR3 is TGTGCCAGCAGCCAAGAAGGGACCGGGTCCCTAGCCTACGAGCAGTACTTC. Encoded protein: CASSQEGTGSLAYEQYF.

This clone occurred a few times. The V gene is TRBV28, the J gene TRBJ1-3, with a tentative D call TRBD1 (5 bases). CDR1 is MDHEN, CDR2 SYDVKM, per germline. The CDR3 covers 16 residues. V gave up 2 bases and J gave up 0 bases, with 11 bases separating them. In nucleotides, the CDR3 is TGTGCCAGCAGTTTACCCCCGACAGTCTCTGGAAACACCATATATTTT. Its translation is CASSLPPTVSGNTIYF.

The chain is built from TRBV9 and TRBJ2-2; TRBD2 matches at 8 bases. The CDR3 extends over 14 amino acids. CDR1 is SGDLS and CDR2 is YYNGEE in the germline V gene. After removal of 6 bases from V and 5 bases from J, the junction contained 6 bases not matched to a gene. CDR3 DNA sequence: TGTGCCAGCAACGCGGGGGGTTTGACCGGGGAGCTGTTTTTT. It is translated as CASNAGGLTGELFF.

The gene calls are TRBV4-2 and TRBJ2-1; TRBD2 matches at 8 bases. V shed 0 bases, J shed 3 bases, and the junction held 7 bases outside the gene matches. This CDR3 is built from 17 residues. CDR1 and CDR2 from the germline V gene are LGHNA and YNFKEQ. CDR3 region: CASSQDGGTSGYNEQFF. For the CDR3, the DNA is TGTGCCAGCAGCCAAGATGGGGGTACTAGCGGCTACAATGAGCAGTTCTTC.

V and J are TRBV18 and TRBJ2-1, with TRBD1 identical over 8 bases. The CDR3 has 14 amino acids. V lost 4 bases, J lost 2 bases, and 1 base stayed unmatched. Germline lookup yields CDR1 KGHSH and CDR2 LQKENI. As DNA, the CDR3 is TGTGCCAGCTCACGACAGGGGACCTACAATGAGCAGTTCTTC. Translated, it gives CASSRQGTYNEQFF. Complete variable domain (other parts from reference TRBV18 and TRBJ2-1): NAGVMQNPRHLVRRRGQEARLRCSPMKGHSHVYWYRQLPEEGLKFMVYLQKENIIDESGMPKERFSAEFPKEGPSILRIQQVVRGDSAAYFCASSRQGTYNEQFFGPGTRLTVL.

V gene TRBV7-9 combines with J gene TRBJ2-3; D gene ambiguous. Trimming stripped 2 bases from V and 7 bases from J, with 16 bases between. Germline CDR1 and CDR2: SEHNR and FQNEAQ (reference sequence). CDR3 size: 15 residues. This CDR3 is CASSLWVTEENTQYF. The CDR3 DNA follows: TGTGCCAGCAGCTTATGGGTTACCGAAGAAAATACGCAGTATTTT.

The chain is built from TRBV5-1 and TRBJ2-3, with TRBD1 matching 9 bases. The V segment lost 5 bases and the J segment 2 bases; nucleotides outside the gene matches: 6. The CDR3 totals 15 residues. The germline CDR1 and CDR2 sequences are SGHRS and YFSETQ. This CDR3 is CASSPGQGNTDTQYF. CDR3 nucleotides: TGCGCCAGCAGTCCGGGACAGGGAAACACAGATACGCAGTATTTT.

The chain uses TRBV7-6 and TRBJ1-2, with D possibly being TRBD1 (5 bases). Per germline, CDR1 SGHVS and CDR2 FNYEAQ. The CDR3 totals 15 residues. V was trimmed by 0 bases and J by 6 bases, leaving 14 bases between them. The CDR3 sequence: CASSLAGRGGDGYTF. CDR3 in DNA: TGTGCCAGCAGCTTAGCGGGCCGGGGAGGGGATGGCTACACCTTC.